This TCR beta chain was sequenced for a study of T cell responses to AZD1222 COVID-19 vaccine (dated by TCRdb to the early 2020s). Broadly, across the study: A total of about 230 trial participants underwent TCR sequencing, of whom about 210 received two doses of AZD1222 and 26 received two doses of the MenACWY control vaccine. Trial participants were enrolled by age into 18-55, 56-69 and 70-plus year subgroups, with around 150, 28 and 57 TCR-sequenced participants respectively.

There are 13 amino acids in the CDR3, from cysteine to phenylalanine inclusive. CDR3 DNA is the only sequence kept; it has 39 bases, read in frame from the first base. V sheds 8 bases and J sheds 7 bases, leaving 12 bases between their ends. CDR1 and CDR2 are read off the germline V gene as ENHRY and SYGVKD. The CDR3 regions of human TCRbeta chains were analyzed by immunosequencing. The paper's processing steps were these. Repertoire TCRs were checked for matches against a reference library of SARS-CoV-2-specific TCRs that had been generated using the MIRA antigen-specificity platform. Breadth meant the fraction of unique TCRs that were SARS-CoV-2-associated, whereas depth meant the fraction of total T cells that were SARS-CoV-2-associated. Using the MIRA data, each spike-specific TCR was assigned both to the spike region to which the TCR was reactive and to a CD4 or CD8 class. Log10-transformed breadth and depth values were compared by one-way ANOVA with Sidak's multiple comparisons tests. In TCRdb, the immuneACCESS table is reduced to in-frame sequences with V and J assigned. These tables do not hold every clone; where another copy was compared, an unresolved V gene accounts for under half, and the others remain unexplained. From that table come the V and J calls and clone size; the DNA was used to work out D and trimming. The sample data list approximately 150,000 clones, and approximately 89% of these were observed just once. Roughly 1.7% of the sample is in the top ten clones.

The time point label here, explained by the study, means: about 28 days (+/-7) after the second vaccine dose. AZD1222 recipients with second doses at about 4 weeks or about 12 weeks were pooled, because spike-specific TCR depth and breadth did not differ between schedules. Vaccinee samples came from UK trials COV001 and COV002, including a single-blind randomized controlled phase 2/3 trial of AZD1222 (ChAdOx1 nCoV-19) in healthy adults. For TCRbeta chain sequencing, PBMC samples from trial participants were taken at day 0 and at day 28 after the second dose. On this clone itself: This clone's antigen is unknown. No base quality information exists; no much larger clone differs at one position.

What the work shows at the level of the full study, not this receptor alone: Conclusions about previously exposed vaccinees are limited because only 5 or 6 AZD1222 recipients were SARS-CoV-2 seropositive at baseline. Because no samples from the day 14 peak response were available, repertoires could be characterized only after the peak T cell response. In the small 56-69-year group, the increase in depth fell short of significance, most likely because of low power. Most participants were white British and females outnumbered males, and the authors suggested that clonal diversity may have been underestimated. CD4 TCRs associated with the vaccine covered the entire spike protein, and the dominant responses were in regions 160-218 and 743-854. Reportedly, almost half of the unique spike-specific TCRs recognized epitopes lying outside the regions that are mutated in the B.1.351 and B.1.1.7 variants. After two AZD1222 doses, both the breadth and the depth of spike-specific TCRs were significantly higher than at day 0 and than in MenACWY recipients.

The rearrangement combines TRBV10-3 with TRBJ1-6, with an unclear D gene assignment. The receptor's source is an adult who received the AZD1222 COVID-19 vaccine. This material consisted of peripheral blood, taken 28 days after the second AZD1222 dose. The nucleotides are TGTGCCATCTCGGAGAATGGGAATTCACCCCTCCACTTT. The translation is CAISENGNSPLHF.